One and the same sample provided the 3 T cell receptor beta chains below, sequenced in a study of blood T cell repertoires in COVID-19 (dated by TCRdb to 2018 to 2020). The library was generated by the immunoSEQ multiplex PCR assay. The immuneACCESS repertoire file appears here via TCRdb, limited to in-frame rearrangements. These files lack a portion of the clones; in checked studies, under half of the deficit traces to unresolved V genes, and the cause of the others is not known. The sample data list about 66,000 clones, and approximately 82% of these were observed just once. Of the sample, more than 6.5% is held by the ten largest clones. The sequencing sample was made of peripheral blood. The receptor source for this set is a man in his sixties with acute or convalescent COVID-19.

V gene TRBV24-1 combines with J gene TRBJ1-5, with D unclear. Between the trimmed V and J ends, which lost 1 base and 6 bases, there was a span of 9 bases. The CDR3 totals 14 residues. The V gene's germline CDR1 is KGHDR and CDR2 SFDVKD. The CDR3 loop is CATSDFGASQPQHF. CDR3 coding DNA: TGTGCCACCAGTGATTTCGGCGCTAGTCAGCCCCAGCATTTT.

This clone occurred once. The genes are TRBV15 and TRBJ2-2; D perhaps matches TRBD1 (6 bases). CDR1 LNHNV and CDR2 YYDKDF come from the germline V gene (reference sequence). CDR3 length: 15 residues. Trimming cost V 3 bases and J 4 bases, with 12 bases left between them. The chain's CDR3 is CATSRGASITGELFF. The CDR3 coding sequence is TGTGCCACCAGCAGGGGGGCTAGCATCACCGGGGAGCTGTTTTTT.

The V and J genes are TRBV19 and TRBJ1-1; 7 bases fit TRBD1. This CDR3 contains 13 residues. The V segment lost 6 bases and the J segment 5 bases; nucleotides outside the gene matches: 6. Germline V CDR1 and CDR2: LNHDA, SQIVND (reference sequence). This CDR3 reads CASRTGWGTEAFF. The DNA for the CDR3 is TGTGCCAGTAGGACAGGGTGGGGGACTGAAGCTTTCTTT.